This T cell receptor (beta chain) was identified during a study of graft-versus-host responses after intestinal transplantation. Assay: immunoSEQ multiplex PCR; the TCRdb copy retains only in-frame clones and omits some. The sample gives about 86,000 clones, roughly 90% of which show up once; 0.4% to 0.5% is in the top ten. Trimming took 1 base from V and 8 from J, leaving 21 bases between them. The CDR3 extends over 16 amino acids. Looked up from germline, CDR1 is LGHNA and CDR2 is YSLEER. This clone has only one observation. The antigen remains unidentified. The sequence was collected from a human donor who received an intestinal transplant. Sequenced material: unstimulated CD8+ T cells sorted from spleen or lymph node cells, taken before intestinal transplant. This sequence joins TRBV4-3 and TRBJ2-7; D may be TRBD1 (5 bases). The CDR3 DNA reads as TGCGCCAGCAGCCAAGGGGTTGGGGCCACAACCTATCAGCAGTACTTC. Protein: CASSQGVGATTYQQYF.